What follows is one TCR beta chain and its context. It lacks a known antigen. No base quality values were provided; no much bigger clone lies one nucleotide off. The CDR1 and CDR2 encoded by the germline V gene are SGHNT and YENEEA. V is pruned by 4 bases and J by 2 bases, leaving 11 bases of the junction without a gene match. The CDR3 runs 17 amino acids, cysteine and phenylalanine included. The CDR3 DNA has 51 bases and is translated from base 1. A second Seattle source provided samples from volunteer blood donors who had recovered from COVID-19. Each collaborating institution followed its own protocols to collect whole blood in K2EDTA tubes. For TCRbeta analysis, collaborators shipped samples as frozen whole blood, isolated PBMCs, or DNA extracted from either of those sample types. This specimen belongs to a study of blood T cell repertoires in COVID-19 (dated by TCRdb to about 2020). For the wider study: Collaborator samples came from the United States, Italy and Spain and covered acute and convalescent phases of COVID-19. The material from the prospective study consisted of cDNA or gDNA derived from T cells, B-cell-depleted T cells, or PBMCs. The dataset comprised deeply sampled blood TCRbeta repertoires from subjects exposed to, actively infected with, or recovered from COVID-19. The repertoires were released in a freely available public database meant as a resource for research on the immune response to SARS-CoV-2. Samples were obtained from the ongoing ImmuneRACE study (first 160 participants) and from about 1,300 subjects provided by 6 global collaborators. Nearly every sample came with metadata listing a de-identified subject ID, COVID-19 status, age in years and sex. Where HLA class I and class II types were available, the types were taken from metadata supplied by the sample provider, not from assay-based typing.

Points the paper makes about the study in general: How much clinical and demographic metadata was included differed by source and by participant, and the metadata was provided uncurated.

The immunoSEQ Assay, a bias-controlled multiplex PCR, was used to amplify TCRbeta CDR3 regions from genomic DNA. Turning to the authors' computational methods: The number of nucleated cells in each sample was estimated by amplification of reference gene primers within the assay. To quantify the absolute abundance of each unique TCRbeta CDR3 rearrangement, sequence reads were collapsed and filtered. For each sample, productive Simpson clonality was calculated as the square root of Simpson's diversity index across productive rearrangements. TCRdb limited this immuneACCESS table to in-frame rearrangements with V and J called. A share of clones is missing; checked studies link under half to unresolved V genes, and the rest is unexplained. V and J calls and clone size are given by that table; D and trimming were obtained from the DNA. For this sample there are a few hundred thousand clones; 85% appear just once. Over 2.5% of the sample is taken by the ten largest.

This TCR was sampled from a man aged 45-65 years who had recovered from COVID-19. The sample consisted of peripheral blood. The chain links TRBV11-3 with TRBJ2-5, with 9 bases aligning to TRBD1. The sequence in DNA is TGTGCCAGCAGCTCCGGGACAGGGAGGTCCTCACAAGAGACCCAGTACTTC. Translated, this is CASSSGTGRSSQETQYF. The variable domain in full, with residues beyond the CDR3 obtained from the reference TRBV11-3 and TRBJ2-5 genes, is EAGVVQSPRYKIIEKKQPVAFWCNPISGHNTLYWYLQNLGQGPELLIRYENEEAVDDSQLPKDRFSAERLKGVDSTLKIQPAELGDSAVYLCASSSGTGRSSQETQYFGPGTRLLVL.